Listed below are T cell receptor beta chains from one sample, sequenced in a study of T cells after yellow fever vaccination. Via MiXCR, TCRdb re-called the 5' RACE reads, giving one row per CDR3 protein. The sample includes around 310,000 distinct CDR3 sequences, around 3.6% of them seen just once. The sample consisted of PBMCs, taken on the day of the yellow fever booster vaccination. The receptors here all came from a man aged 18 to 30 who received the YFV17D yellow fever vaccine. CDR3s include the opening cysteine and the closing phenylalanine or tryptophan. D genes are given only for firm matches. The size of a clone is reported for some rows only, either as once, few or many, or as a class for expanded clones.

TRBV7-2	TRBJ1-5	few	TRBD1	TGTGCCAGCAGCCCCGACAGGGGCTCTCAGCCCCAGCATTTT	CASSPDRGSQPQHF
TRBV5-1	TRBJ2-7	.	TRBD1	TGCGCCAGCAGCCTCCCGGACAGGGACGAGCAGTACTTC	CASSLPDRDEQYF
TRBV30	TRBJ1-2	.	.	TGTGCCTGGAGTGTCGGGAGAAACGAAGACTATGGCTACACCTTC	CAWSVGRNEDYGYTF
TRBV3-1	TRBJ2-6	many	.	TGTGCCAGCAGCCAAGAGGTCACCGGGCCTGGGGCTGGGGCCAACGTCCTGACTTTC	CASSQEVTGPGAGANVLTF
TRBV3-1	TRBJ2-3	many	TRBD2	TGTGCTGCAGGACTAGCAACGCAGTATTTT	CAAGLATQYF
TRBV18	TRBJ2-1	few	TRBD1	TGTGCCAGCTCACCTCTCTCGGGACAGCACCGTGAGCAGTTCTTC	CASSPLSGQHREQFF
TRBV7-9	TRBJ1-4	many	TRBD1	TGTGCCAGCAGCACGCGACAGGGGGTGAAACTGTTTTTT	CASSTRQGVKLFF
TRBV5-5	TRBJ1-5	many	.	TGTGCCAGCAGCTTGACGCTGTGGAGGGCCTCACGTCAGCCCCAGCATTTT	CASSLTLWRASRQPQHF
TRBV15	TRBJ2-3	few	TRBD2	TGTGCCACCAGCAGGGGTACTAGCGGGGCTAGCACAGATACGCAGTATTTT	CATSRGTSGASTDTQYF
TRBV12-3/TRBV12-4	TRBJ2-1	many	.	TGTGCCAGCAGCCGGGGACCCTACAATGAGCAGTTCTTC	CASSRGPYNEQFF
TRBV11-2	TRBJ2-5	few	.	TGTGCCAGCAGCTCCCGGACAGATCAAGAGACCCAGTACTTC	CASSSRTDQETQYF
TRBV20-1	TRBJ1-1	few	.	TGCAGTGCTAGTCTGAGACCTAACACTGAAGCTTTCTTT	CSASLRPNTEAFF
TRBV7-2	TRBJ1-1	.	.	TGTGCCAGCAGCCCCCGGGGGAGTTCTACTGAAGCTTTCTTT	CASSPRGSSTEAFF
TRBV5-6	TRBJ2-7	many	.	TGTGCCAGCAGTCTTTTGACGGGGATACCTCTCCAAGCCTACGAGCAGTACTTC	CASSLLTGIPLQAYEQYF
TRBV25-1	TRBJ1-1	few	.	TGTGCCACTCCCGAAAACTGCCGGGGCTTCTACACTGAAGCTTTCTTT	CATPENCRGFYTEAFF
TRBV7-2	TRBJ2-7	many	TRBD1	TGTGCCAGCAGCTTAGTTGGTTCTCCCGGGACAGGGGTCGAGCAGTACTTC	CASSLVGSPGTGVEQYF
TRBV6-2/TRBV6-3	TRBJ1-5	many	.	TGTGCCAGCAGTTACCCCACCGCAGCCCAGCATTTT	CASSYPTAAQHF
TRBV10-3	TRBJ1-6	few	.	TGTGCCATCAGTGTAGGAGGGAACTCACCCCTCCACTTT	CAISVGGNSPLHF
TRBV27	TRBJ2-3	.	.	TGTGCCAGCAGTTTAATGGGAGATACGCAGTATTTT	CASSLMGDTQYF
TRBV18	TRBJ2-7	few	.	TGTGCCAGCTCACCACTGGAGAGCTCCTACGAGCAGTACTTC	CASSPLESSYEQYF
TRBV7-2	TRBJ2-4	many	.	TGTGCCAGCAGCTTAGCGGGGGGAGACATTCAGTACTTC	CASSLAGGDIQYF
TRBV20-1	TRBJ2-1	many	TRBD2	TGCAGTGCGGATCCGGGACTAGCACATGAGCAGTTCTTC	CSADPGLAHEQFF
TRBV5-1	TRBJ2-3	few	.	TGCGCCAGCAGCTTGTTTGGCCCCGCAGATACGCAGTATTTT	CASSLFGPADTQYF
TRBV5-5	TRBJ1-1	many	.	TGTGCCAGCAGCTTGGCGAAGGGGGGTAGGAACACTGAAGCTTTCTTT	CASSLAKGGRNTEAFF
TRBV19	TRBJ1-1	many	.	TGTGCCAGTAGTCCCCGGGGAAAGGACACTGAAGCTTTCTTT	CASSPRGKDTEAFF